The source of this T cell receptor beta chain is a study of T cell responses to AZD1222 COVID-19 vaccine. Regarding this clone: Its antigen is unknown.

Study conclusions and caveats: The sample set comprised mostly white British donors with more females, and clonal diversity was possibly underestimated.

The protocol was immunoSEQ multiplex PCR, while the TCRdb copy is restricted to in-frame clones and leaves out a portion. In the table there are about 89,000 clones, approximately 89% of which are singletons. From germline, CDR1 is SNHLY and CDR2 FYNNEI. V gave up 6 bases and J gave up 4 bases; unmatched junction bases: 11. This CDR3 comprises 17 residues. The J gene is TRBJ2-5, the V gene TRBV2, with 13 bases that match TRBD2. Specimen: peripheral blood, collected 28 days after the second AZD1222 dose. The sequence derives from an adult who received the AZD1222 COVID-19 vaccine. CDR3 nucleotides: TGTGCCAGCAGGGTCCCGGGACTAGCGGGGAGGGGAGAGACCCAGTACTTC. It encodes CASRVPGLAGRGETQYF.